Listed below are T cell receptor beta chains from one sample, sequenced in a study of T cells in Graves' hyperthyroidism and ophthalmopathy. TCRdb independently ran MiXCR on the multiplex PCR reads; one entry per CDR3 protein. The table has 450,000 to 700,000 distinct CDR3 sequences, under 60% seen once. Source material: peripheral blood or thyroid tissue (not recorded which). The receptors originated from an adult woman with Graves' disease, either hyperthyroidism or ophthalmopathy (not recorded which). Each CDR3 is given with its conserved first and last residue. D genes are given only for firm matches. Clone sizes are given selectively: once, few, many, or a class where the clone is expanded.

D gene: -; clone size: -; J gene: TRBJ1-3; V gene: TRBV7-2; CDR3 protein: CASSLGVEGNTIYF; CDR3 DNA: TGTGCCAGCAGCTTAGGGGTCGAAGGAAACACCATATATTTT
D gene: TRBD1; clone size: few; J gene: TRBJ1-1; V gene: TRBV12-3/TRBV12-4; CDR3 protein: CASSFRTGRTEAFF; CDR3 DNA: TGTGCCAGCAGCTTTAGGACAGGGAGGACTGAAGCTTTCTTT
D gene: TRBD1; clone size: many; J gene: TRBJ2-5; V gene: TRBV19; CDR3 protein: CASRRGTGTAQETQYF; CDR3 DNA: TGTGCCAGTAGAAGGGGGACAGGGACCGCCCAAGAGACCCAGTACTTC
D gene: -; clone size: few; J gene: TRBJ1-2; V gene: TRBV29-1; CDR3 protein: CSVPKGNYGYTF; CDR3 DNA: TGCAGCGTACCCAAGGGGAACTATGGCTACACCTTC
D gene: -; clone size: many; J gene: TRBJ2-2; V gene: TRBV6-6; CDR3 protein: CASSSQGRGTGELFF; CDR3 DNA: TGTGCCAGCAGTTCTCAGGGCAGAGGCACCGGGGAGCTGTTTTTT
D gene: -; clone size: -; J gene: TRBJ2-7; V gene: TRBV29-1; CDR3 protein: CSVKGYEQYF; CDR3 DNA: TGCAGCGTTAAGGGTTACGAGCAGTACTTC
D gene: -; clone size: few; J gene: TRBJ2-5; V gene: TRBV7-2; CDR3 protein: CASSHNPGRETQYF; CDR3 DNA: TGTGCCAGCAGCCATAACCCAGGGAGGGAGACCCAGTACTTC
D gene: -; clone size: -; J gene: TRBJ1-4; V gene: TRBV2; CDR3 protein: CASSRSQLAGDEKLFF; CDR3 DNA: TGTGCCAGCAGTCGATCCCAACTAGCGGGAGATGAAAAACTGTTTTTT
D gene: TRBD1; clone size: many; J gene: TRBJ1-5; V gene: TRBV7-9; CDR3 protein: CASSLGGGVEPQHF; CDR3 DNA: TGTGCCAGCAGCTTAGGAGGGGGCGTAGAGCCCCAGCATTTT
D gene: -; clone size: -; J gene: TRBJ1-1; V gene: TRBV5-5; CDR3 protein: CASSLDGTRAFF; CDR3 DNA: TGTGCCAGCAGCTTGGACGGGACGAGAGCTTTCTTT
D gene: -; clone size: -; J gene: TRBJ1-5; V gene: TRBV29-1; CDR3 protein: CSVASGGYQPQHF; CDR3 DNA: TGCAGCGTTGCATCCGGGGGCTATCAGCCCCAGCATTTT
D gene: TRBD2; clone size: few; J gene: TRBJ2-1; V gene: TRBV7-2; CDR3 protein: CASRVAGGPLSYNEQFF; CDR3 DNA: TGTGCCAGCAGGGTAGCGGGAGGGCCACTCTCCTACAATGAGCAGTTCTTC
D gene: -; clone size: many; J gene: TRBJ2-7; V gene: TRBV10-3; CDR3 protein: CAISESVGGEQYF; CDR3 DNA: TGTGCCATCAGTGAGTCGGTGGGAGGCGAGCAGTACTTC
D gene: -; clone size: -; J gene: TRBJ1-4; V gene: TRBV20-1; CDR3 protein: CSATNHEKLFF; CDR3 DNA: TGCAGTGCTACTAACCATGAAAAACTGTTTTTT
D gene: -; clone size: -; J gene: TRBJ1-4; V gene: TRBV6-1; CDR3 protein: CASSESQSRVSEKLFF; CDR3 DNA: TGTGCCAGCAGTGAGTCGCAATCCAGGGTGAGTGAAAAACTGTTTTTT
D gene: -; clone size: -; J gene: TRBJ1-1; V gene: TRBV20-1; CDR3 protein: CSAPQGLQAFF; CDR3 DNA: TGCAGTGCTCCACAGGGTCTGCAAGCTTTCTTT
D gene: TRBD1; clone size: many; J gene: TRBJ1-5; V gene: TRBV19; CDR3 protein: CASTDRGSAGEPQHF; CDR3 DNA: TGTGCCAGCACGGACAGGGGGAGTGCCGGGGAGCCCCAGCATTTT
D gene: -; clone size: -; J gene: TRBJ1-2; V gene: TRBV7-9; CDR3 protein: CASSSWSEGRGYGYTF; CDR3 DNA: TGTGCCAGCAGCTCCTGGAGTGAGGGCAGGGGCTATGGCTACACCTTC
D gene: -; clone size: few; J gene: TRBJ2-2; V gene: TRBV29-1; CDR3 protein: CSVEEAATGELFF; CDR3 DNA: TGCAGCGTTGAGGAAGCCGCCACCGGGGAGCTGTTTTTT
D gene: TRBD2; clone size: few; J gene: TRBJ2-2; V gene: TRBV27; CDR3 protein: CASSLRSGGPTGELFF; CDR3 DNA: TGTGCCAGCAGTTTAAGGTCGGGAGGCCCCACCGGGGAGCTGTTTTTT
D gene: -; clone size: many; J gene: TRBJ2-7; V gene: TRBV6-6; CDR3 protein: CASTLTMPFYEQYF; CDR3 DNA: TGTGCCAGCACCCTAACTATGCCCTTCTACGAGCAGTACTTC
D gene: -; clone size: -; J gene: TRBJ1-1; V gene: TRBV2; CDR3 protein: CTSSSRGARTEAFF; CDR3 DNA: TGTACCAGCAGTAGTCGGGGGGCGAGAACTGAAGCTTTCTTT
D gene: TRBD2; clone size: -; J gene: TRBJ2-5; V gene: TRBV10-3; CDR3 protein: CATFSGSQETQYF; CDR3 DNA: TGTGCCACTTTTAGCGGGAGTCAAGAGACCCAGTACTTC
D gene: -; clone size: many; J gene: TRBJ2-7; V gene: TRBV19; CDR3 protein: CASSKDYSYEQYF; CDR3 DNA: TGTGCCAGTAGTAAGGACTACTCCTACGAGCAGTACTTC
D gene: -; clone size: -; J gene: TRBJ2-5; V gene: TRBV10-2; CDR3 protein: CASSDSRTQETQYF; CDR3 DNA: TGCGCCAGCAGTGACTCACGCACCCAAGAGACCCAGTACTTC
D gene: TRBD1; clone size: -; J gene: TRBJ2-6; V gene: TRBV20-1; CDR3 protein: CSVSPGQGGANVLTF; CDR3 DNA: TGCAGCGTTTCCCCGGGACAGGGAGGGGCCAACGTCCTGACTTTC